Listed below are T cell receptor beta chains from one sample, sequenced in a study of blood T cell repertoires in COVID-19. The assay was immunoSEQ multiplex PCR, and TCRdb's table has in-frame clones only and misses some. The sample lists 17,000 or so clones; 88% were seen once. The sample was peripheral blood. These receptors originate from a human donor in a cohort sampled during active COVID-19. Each CDR3 is given with its conserved first and last residue. A D gene is named only where the DNA matches it firmly. Some rows have no size entry. The others give once, few or many, or a class for an expanded clone.

d_call	clone_size	v_call	j_call	cdr3_aa	cdr3_nt
TRBD1	-	TRBV5-1	TRBJ2-7	CASSSGQGVDYEQYF	TGCGCCAGCAGCTCTGGACAGGGGGTCGACTACGAGCAGTACTTC
-	-	TRBV3-1/TRBV3-2	TRBJ2-1	CASSQGALREQFF	TGTGCCAGCAGCCAAGGGGCTCTCAGGGAGCAGTTCTTC
-	once	TRBV18	TRBJ1-1	CASSPGLGPETEAFF	TGTGCCAGCTCACCAGGCCTGGGGCCGGAGACTGAAGCTTTCTTT
TRBD1	-	TRBV7-8	TRBJ1-5	CASSSLQDRVDQPQHF	TGTGCCAGCAGCTCTCTCCAGGACAGGGTGGATCAGCCCCAGCATTTT
-	-	TRBV20-1	TRBJ2-1	CSASSLAGDPEQFF	TGCAGTGCTAGTTCTCTAGCTGGTGATCCTGAGCAGTTCTTC
-	-	TRBV9	TRBJ1-4	CASSVGTTNEKLFF	TGTGCCAGCAGCGTGGGCACAACTAATGAAAAACTGTTTTTT
TRBD2	-	TRBV4-1	TRBJ2-1	CASSQGLAGDEQFF	TGCGCCAGCAGCCAAGGACTAGCGGGGGATGAGCAGTTCTTC
TRBD1	-	TRBV18	TRBJ2-2	CASSSGQGEATGELFF	TGTGCCAGCTCATCCGGGCAGGGGGAAGCGACCGGGGAGCTGTTTTTT
TRBD1	-	TRBV4-2	TRBJ1-2	CASSQVDRDGYGYTF	TGTGCCAGCAGCCAAGTGGACAGGGACGGCTATGGCTACACCTTC
-	-	TRBV7-2	TRBJ2-2	CASTQGGGELFF	TGTGCCAGCACCCAGGGGGGCGGGGAGCTGTTTTTT
TRBD1	-	TRBV10-3	TRBJ2-7	CAISSGTGPNQYF	TGTGCCATCAGCTCCGGGACAGGTCCCAACCAGTACTTC
-	-	TRBV29-1	TRBJ2-1	CSLRPDYSSLEQFF	TGCAGTCTACGACCGGACTATTCGTCCCTTGAGCAGTTCTTC
-	-	TRBV10-1	TRBJ1-1	CASSDLSDTEAFF	TGCGCCAGCAGTGATTTGTCCGACACTGAAGCTTTCTTT
-	-	TRBV24-1	TRBJ2-2	CATSDHGSRNTGELFF	TGTGCCACCAGTGATCACGGGAGTAGGAACACCGGGGAGCTGTTTTTT
TRBD2	-	TRBV14	TRBJ2-7	CASSHPTGLAGAGYEQYF	TGTGCCAGCAGCCACCCCACGGGACTAGCGGGAGCGGGTTACGAGCAGTACTTC
TRBD1	-	TRBV2	TRBJ2-3	CASRFTQGAGTDTQYF	TGTGCCAGCAGGTTTACCCAGGGGGCTGGGACAGATACGCAGTATTTT
TRBD2	-	TRBV5-1	TRBJ2-3	CASSWRTSEDTQYF	TGCGCCAGCAGCTGGCGGACTAGCGAAGATACGCAGTATTTT
TRBD2	-	TRBV24-1	TRBJ2-3	CATSDPRTSGRAVGADTQYF	TGTGCCACCAGTGACCCCCGTACTAGCGGGAGGGCCGTAGGTGCAGATACGCAGTATTTT
-	-	TRBV9	TRBJ1-3	CASSAGTRYYLPTGNTIYF	TGTGCCAGCAGCGCCGGGACTCGTTACTACTTACCCACGGGAAACACCATATATTTT
-	-	TRBV29-1	TRBJ2-1	CSVGRGGYNEQFF	TGCAGCGTTGGAAGGGGGGGCTACAATGAGCAGTTCTTC
TRBD1	-	TRBV14	TRBJ2-7	CASSQDPQGFEQYF	TGTGCCAGCAGCCAAGACCCACAGGGGTTCGAGCAGTACTTC
-	-	TRBV30	TRBJ2-1	CAWSVREQFF	TGTGCCTGGAGTGTGCGGGAGCAGTTCTTC
-	once	TRBV28	TRBJ1-2	CASSPGGASYGYTF	TGTGCCAGCAGCCCCGGGGGAGCCTCCTATGGCTACACCTTC
TRBD1	-	TRBV5-6	TRBJ1-2	CASSSDRVGGYTF	TGTGCCAGCAGCTCGGACAGGGTAGGAGGCTACACCTTC
TRBD1	-	TRBV19	TRBJ1-2	CASSFGQGAFGYGYTF	TGTGCCAGTAGTTTCGGACAGGGGGCTTTCGGCTATGGCTACACCTTC
-	-	TRBV19	TRBJ2-3	CASSMDTFYTDTQYF	TGTGCCAGTAGTATGGACACCTTCTACACAGATACGCAGTATTTT
-	-	TRBV6-1	TRBJ2-1	CASSELARASNEQFF	TGTGCCAGCAGTGAGCTAGCCCGAGCCTCCAATGAGCAGTTCTTC
TRBD1	few	TRBV4-1	TRBJ2-7	CASSQDRDRGREQYF	TGCGCCAGCAGCCAGGACCGGGACAGGGGGCGCGAGCAGTACTTC
TRBD1	medium-sized	TRBV25-1	TRBJ1-1	CASSDRQGYEDEAFF	TGTGCCAGCAGTGATCGACAGGGGTACGAGGATGAAGCTTTCTTT
-	-	TRBV5-4	TRBJ1-4	CASSSKAGNEKLFF	TGTGCCAGCAGCTCCAAAGCGGGCAATGAAAAACTGTTTTTT
TRBD1	-	TRBV5-1	TRBJ2-7	CASSLPGDRGHEQYF	TGCGCCAGCAGCCTCCCGGGGGACAGGGGGCACGAGCAGTACTTC
-	-	TRBV19	TRBJ2-5	CASSPRGTKETQYF	TGTGCCAGTAGTCCGCGGGGTACGAAAGAGACCCAGTACTTC
TRBD1	-	TRBV6-5	TRBJ2-4	CASRSPGQKNIQYF	TGTGCCAGCCGCTCCCCGGGACAGAAAAACATTCAGTACTTC
-	once	TRBV27	TRBJ1-2	CASSRSPGIYGYTF	TGTGCCAGCAGCCGAAGTCCGGGGATCTATGGCTACACCTTC
-	-	TRBV6-5	TRBJ2-7	CASSYYQGPTYEQYF	TGTGCCAGCAGTTACTACCAGGGGCCCACCTACGAGCAGTACTTC
-	-	TRBV28	TRBJ1-1	CASSLPQTEAFF	TGTGCCAGCAGTTTACCACAGACTGAAGCTTTCTTT
TRBD1	-	TRBV4-1	TRBJ2-7	CASSPGERQGTYEQYF	TGCGCCAGCAGCCCCGGTGAGAGACAGGGAACCTACGAGCAGTACTTC
TRBD1	-	TRBV6-5	TRBJ2-1	CASSYRDRAFRFF	TGTGCCAGCAGTTACCGGGACAGGGCCTTTCGGTTCTTC
-	-	TRBV5-1	TRBJ1-2	CASSLPERRLNGYTF	TGCGCCAGCAGCTTGCCCGAGCGCCGACTTAATGGCTACACCTTC
TRBD2	-	TRBV6-4	TRBJ2-3	CASSDRGLEGDTQYF	TGTGCCAGCAGTGACCGGGGACTAGAGGGAGATACGCAGTATTTT
-	-	TRBV28	TRBJ2-6	CASSLVGHRGGRANVLTF	TGTGCCAGCAGTTTAGTGGGACACCGAGGGGGTAGGGCCAACGTCCTGACTTTC
TRBD2	few	TRBV27	TRBJ2-1	CASSSRLAGDNEQFF	TGTGCCAGCAGTTCCCGACTAGCGGGGGACAATGAGCAGTTCTTC
-	-	TRBV10-3	TRBJ1-1	CAIKRSAGEMAFF	TGTGCCATCAAGAGGTCGGCAGGGGAGATGGCTTTCTTT
-	-	TRBV6-5	TRBJ1-2	CASSRGGLDYGYTF	TGTGCCAGCAGCCGCGGGGGGCTCGACTATGGCTACACCTTC
-	-	TRBV2	TRBJ2-7	CASSEVGPPVGPYF	TGTGCCAGCAGTGAAGTTGGCCCCCCGGTGGGGCCCTACTTC
TRBD1	-	TRBV7-2	TRBJ2-5	CASRRTDRGGWETQYF	TGTGCCAGCAGACGTACCGACAGGGGTGGGTGGGAGACCCAGTACTTC